The rows below give T cell receptor beta chains drawn from one sample of a study of response to subunit inactivated influenza vaccine. MiXCR was run by TCRdb on the RT-PCR reads, yielding one entry per CDR3 protein. The profile shows 800,000 or so distinct CDR3 sequences, over 20% of them singletons. The sample was PBMCs from blood, taken approximately 5 days after vaccination. Every receptor here comes from a man aged 50 or older who received an inactivated influenza vaccine. CDR3s include the opening cysteine and the closing phenylalanine or tryptophan. A D gene is named only where the DNA matches it firmly. Only part of the rows carry a size: once, few, many, or a class if the clone is expanded.

j_call	d_call	clone_size	v_call	cdr3_aa	cdr3_nt
TRBJ2-7	-	few	TRBV4-2	CASSQSDYEQYF	TGTGCCAGCAGCCAATCAGACTACGAGCAGTACTTC
TRBJ1-4	-	-	TRBV10-3	CAISTDRGFSEKLFF	TGTGCCATCAGTACAGACAGAGGTTTTAGTGAAAAACTGTTTTTT
TRBJ1-4	-	-	TRBV6-1	CASSRGRANEKLFF	TGTGCCAGCAGCCGGGGGAGAGCTAATGAAAAACTGTTTTTT
TRBJ1-4	-	few	TRBV5-1	CASSLDTEKLFF	TGCGCCAGCAGCTTGGATACAGAAAAACTGTTTTTT
TRBJ2-7	-	-	TRBV5-6	CAISPGPACEQYF	TGTGCCATCAGCCCCGGGCCAGCCTGCGAGCAGTACTTC
TRBJ2-2	-	many	TRBV5-5	CASSLLANANTGELFF	TGTGCCAGCAGCCTCCTTGCCAACGCGAACACCGGGGAGCTGTTTTTT
TRBJ2-1	-	many	TRBV9	CASSVWDSSYNEQFF	TGTGCCAGCAGCGTTTGGGACTCCTCCTACAATGAGCAGTTCTTC
TRBJ2-5	-	-	TRBV5-1	CASSSLAETQYF	TGCGCCAGCAGCTCGTTAGCGGAGACCCAGTACTTC
TRBJ2-3	-	-	TRBV7-9	CASSLGGRYTDTQYF	TGTGCCAGCAGCTTAGGGGGACGGTACACAGATACGCAGTATTTT
TRBJ2-3	-	few	TRBV20-1	CSVWGRGTDTQYF	TGCAGTGTTTGGGGTAGGGGCACAGATACGCAGTATTTT
TRBJ2-7	-	once	TRBV4-2	CASSQVGAGLFYEQYF	TGTGCCAGCAGCCAAGTCGGGGCCGGTCTCTTCTACGAGCAGTACTTC
TRBJ2-2	TRBD2	-	TRBV20-1	CSASILAGGKAGELFF	TGCAGTGCTAGTATACTAGCGGGAGGGAAGGCCGGGGAGCTGTTTTTT
TRBJ2-7	TRBD1	few	TRBV6-5	CASSYSGTGLSYEQYF	TGTGCCAGCAGTTACTCCGGGACAGGTCTCTCCTACGAGCAGTACTTC
TRBJ2-5	TRBD1	once	TRBV7-2	CASSFAGGRQETQYF	TGTGCCAGCAGCTTCGCAGGGGGCCGTCAAGAGACCCAGTACTTC
TRBJ2-1	-	few	TRBV5-1	CASSVDLEQGYNEQFF	TGCGCCAGCAGCGTGGATCTCGAACAGGGTTACAATGAGCAGTTCTTC
TRBJ2-3	TRBD1	few	TRBV24-1	CATSGASGQGSDTQYF	TGTGCCACCAGTGGGGCTTCGGGACAGGGATCAGATACGCAGTATTTT
TRBJ2-1	TRBD2	-	TRBV5-1	CASSSRGAGGSFARRNEQFF	TGCGCCAGCAGCTCCCGTGGGGCGGGAGGAAGTTTCGCGCGGCGCAATGAGCAGTTCTTC
TRBJ2-3	TRBD2	-	TRBV20-1	CSARIAGVPDTQYF	TGCAGTGCTAGAATAGCGGGAGTCCCAGATACGCAGTATTTT
TRBJ1-3	-	-	TRBV10-3	CAISDSAISGNTIYF	TGTGCCATCAGTGACAGCGCTATCTCTGGAAACACCATATATTTT
TRBJ2-1	-	once	TRBV5-1	CASSLDLRGNEQFF	TGCGCCAGCAGCTTGGACCTCCGGGGGAATGAGCAGTTCTTC
TRBJ2-7	-	-	TRBV15	CATSRDRNYEQYF	TGTGCCACCAGCAGAGATCGCAACTACGAGCAGTACTTC
TRBJ2-2	TRBD2	few	TRBV4-3	CASSQDIAGATNAGELFF	TGCGCCAGCAGCCAAGACATAGCGGGGGCTACTAACGCCGGGGAGCTGTTTTTT
TRBJ2-7	-	-	TRBV9	CASSVDPNSYEQYF	TGTGCCAGCAGCGTAGATCCCAACTCCTACGAGCAGTACTTC
TRBJ2-1	TRBD2	-	TRBV6-1	CASSRLANNEQFF	TGTGCCAGCTCCAGACTAGCGAACAATGAGCAGTTCTTC